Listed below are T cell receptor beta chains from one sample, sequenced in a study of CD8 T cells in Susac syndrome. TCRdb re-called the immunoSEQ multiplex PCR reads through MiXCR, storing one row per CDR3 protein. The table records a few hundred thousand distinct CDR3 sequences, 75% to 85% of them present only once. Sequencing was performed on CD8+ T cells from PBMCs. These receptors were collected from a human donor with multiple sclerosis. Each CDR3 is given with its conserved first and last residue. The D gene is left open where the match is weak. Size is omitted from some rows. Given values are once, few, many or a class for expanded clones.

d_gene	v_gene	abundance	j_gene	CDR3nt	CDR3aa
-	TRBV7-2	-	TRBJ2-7	TGTGCCAGCAGCTTTCTTTTCAGGGACCACGAGCAGTACTTC	CASSFLFRDHEQYF
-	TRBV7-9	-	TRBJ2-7	TGTGCCAGCAGCTTAGTACCAGGGGCCTACGAGCAGTACTTC	CASSLVPGAYEQYF
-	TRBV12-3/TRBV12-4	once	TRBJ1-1	TGTGCCAGCATCAATAGCGGGCGGGAATTTAGTAACACTGAAGCTTTCTTT	CASINSGREFSNTEAFF
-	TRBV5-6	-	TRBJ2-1	TGTGCCAGCCTCCGTGGAGGCGGGCTCTTATCCTACAATGAGCAGTTCTTC	CASLRGGGLLSYNEQFF
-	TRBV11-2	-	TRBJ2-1	TGTGCCAGCAGCTTTTCAGGCACCTACAATGAGCAGTTCTTC	CASSFSGTYNEQFF
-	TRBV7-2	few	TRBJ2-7	TGTGCCAGCAGCTTAGCTTCCGAGGGGCGAGCCTACGAGCAGTACTTC	CASSLASEGRAYEQYF
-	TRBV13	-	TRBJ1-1	TGTGCCAGCAGCTTAGATCCAGCTCCGAACACTGAAGCTTTCTTT	CASSLDPAPNTEAFF
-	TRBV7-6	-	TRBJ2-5	TGTGCCAGCAGCTCCCTTGAAGCGCAAGAGACCCAGTACTTC	CASSSLEAQETQYF
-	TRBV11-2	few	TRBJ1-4	TGTGCCAGCAGCTTAGGTCGGACGGCGTCCCCTAATGAAAAACTGTTTTTT	CASSLGRTASPNEKLFF
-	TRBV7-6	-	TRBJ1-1	TGTGCCAGCAGCCCACGAAGCTACGGGGGAAACACTGAAGCTTTCTTT	CASSPRSYGGNTEAFF
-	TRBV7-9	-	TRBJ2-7	TGTGCCAGCAGCTTTGGGGGAGGCGAGCAGTACTTC	CASSFGGGEQYF